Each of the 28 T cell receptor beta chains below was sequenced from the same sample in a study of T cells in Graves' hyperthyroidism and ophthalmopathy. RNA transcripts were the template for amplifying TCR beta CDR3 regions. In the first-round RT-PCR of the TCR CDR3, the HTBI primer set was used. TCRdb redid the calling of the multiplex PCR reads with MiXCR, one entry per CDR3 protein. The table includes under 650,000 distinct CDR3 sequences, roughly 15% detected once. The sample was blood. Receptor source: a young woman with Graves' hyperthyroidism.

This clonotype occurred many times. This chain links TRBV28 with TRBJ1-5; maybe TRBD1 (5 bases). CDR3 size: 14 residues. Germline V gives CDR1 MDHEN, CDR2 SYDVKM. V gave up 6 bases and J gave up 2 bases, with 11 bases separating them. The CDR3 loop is CASREGYGNQPQHF. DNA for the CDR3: TGTGCCAGCAGGGAGGGGTACGGCAATCAGCCCCAGCATTTT.

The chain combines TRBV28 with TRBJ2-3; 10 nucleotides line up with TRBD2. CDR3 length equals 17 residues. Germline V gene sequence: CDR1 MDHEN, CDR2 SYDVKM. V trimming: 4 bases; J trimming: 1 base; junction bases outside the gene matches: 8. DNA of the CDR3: TGTGCCAGCAGTTATGGGGGAACTAGCGGGGGCACAGATACGCAGTATTTT. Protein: CASSYGGTSGGTDTQYF.

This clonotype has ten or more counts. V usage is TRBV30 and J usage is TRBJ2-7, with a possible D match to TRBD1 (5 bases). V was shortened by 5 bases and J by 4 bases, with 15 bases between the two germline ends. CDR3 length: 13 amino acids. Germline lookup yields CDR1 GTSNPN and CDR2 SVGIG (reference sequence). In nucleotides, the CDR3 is TGTGCCTGGGAAACAGGACATGGTTACGAGCAGTACTTC. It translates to CAWETGHGYEQYF.

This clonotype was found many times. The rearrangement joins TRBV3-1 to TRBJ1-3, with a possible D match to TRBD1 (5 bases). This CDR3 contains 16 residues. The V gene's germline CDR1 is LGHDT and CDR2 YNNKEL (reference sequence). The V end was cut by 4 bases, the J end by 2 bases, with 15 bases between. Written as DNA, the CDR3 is TGTGCCAGCAGCCGCAGAGAGGGGACGCCTGGAAACACCATATATTTT. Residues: CASSRREGTPGNTIYF.

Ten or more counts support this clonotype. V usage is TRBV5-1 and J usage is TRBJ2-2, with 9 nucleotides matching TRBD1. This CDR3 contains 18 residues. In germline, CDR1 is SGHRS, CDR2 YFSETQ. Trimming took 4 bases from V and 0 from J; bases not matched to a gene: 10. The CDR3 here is CASSPTGTGQTNTGELFF. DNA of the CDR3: TGCGCCAGCAGCCCTACCGGGACAGGGCAAACGAACACCGGGGAGCTGTTTTTT.

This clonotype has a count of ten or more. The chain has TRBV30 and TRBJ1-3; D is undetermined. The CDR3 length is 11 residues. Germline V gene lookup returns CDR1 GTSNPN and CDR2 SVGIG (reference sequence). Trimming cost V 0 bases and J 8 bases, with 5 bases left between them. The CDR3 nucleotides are TGTGCCTGGAGTGTGGGAGACACCATATATTTT. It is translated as CAWSVGDTIYF.

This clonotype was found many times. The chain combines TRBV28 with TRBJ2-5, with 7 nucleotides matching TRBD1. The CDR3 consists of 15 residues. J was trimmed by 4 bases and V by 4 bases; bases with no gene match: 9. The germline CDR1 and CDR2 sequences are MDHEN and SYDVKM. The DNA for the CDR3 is TGTGCCAGCAGTTCCGGGACAGTAAAGGGAGAGACCCAGTACTTC. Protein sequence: CASSSGTVKGETQYF.

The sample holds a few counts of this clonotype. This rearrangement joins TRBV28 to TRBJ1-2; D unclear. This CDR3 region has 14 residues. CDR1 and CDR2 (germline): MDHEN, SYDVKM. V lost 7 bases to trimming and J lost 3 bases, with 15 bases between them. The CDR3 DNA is TGTGCCAGCATTCGCGGGGATGGGGACTATGGCTACACCTTC. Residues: CASIRGDGDYGYTF.

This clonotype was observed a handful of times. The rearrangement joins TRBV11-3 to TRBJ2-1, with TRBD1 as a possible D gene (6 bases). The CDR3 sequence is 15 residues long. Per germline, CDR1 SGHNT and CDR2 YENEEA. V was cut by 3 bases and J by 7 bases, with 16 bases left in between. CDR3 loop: CASSFTGKGSNEQFF. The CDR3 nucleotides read TGTGCCAGCAGCTTTACAGGGAAGGGGTCGAATGAGCAGTTCTTC.

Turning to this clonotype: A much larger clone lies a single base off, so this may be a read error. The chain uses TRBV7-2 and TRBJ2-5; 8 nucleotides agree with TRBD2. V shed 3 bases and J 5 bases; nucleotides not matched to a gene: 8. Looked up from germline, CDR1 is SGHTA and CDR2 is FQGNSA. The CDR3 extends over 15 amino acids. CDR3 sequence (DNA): TGTGCCAGCAGCTTCGCGGGAGGAGGGGAGGAGACCCAGTACTTC. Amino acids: CASSFAGGGEETQYF. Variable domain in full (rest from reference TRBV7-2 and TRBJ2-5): GAGVSQSPSNKVTEKGKDVELRCDPISGHTALYWYRQSLGQGLEFLIYFQGNSAPDKSGLPSDRFSAERTGGSVSTLTIQRTQQEDSAVYLCASSFAGGGEETQYFGPGTRLLVL.

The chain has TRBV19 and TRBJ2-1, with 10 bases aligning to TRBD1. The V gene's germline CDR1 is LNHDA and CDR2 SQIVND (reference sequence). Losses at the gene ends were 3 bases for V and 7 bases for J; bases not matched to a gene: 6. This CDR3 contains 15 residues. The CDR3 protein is CASSMDRGVRNEQFF. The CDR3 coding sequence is TGTGCCAGTAGTATGGACAGGGGGGTGAGAAATGAGCAGTTCTTC. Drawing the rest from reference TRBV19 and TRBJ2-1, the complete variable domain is DGGITQSPKYLFRKEGQNVTLSCEQNLNHDAMYWYRQDPGQGLRLIYYSQIVNDFQKGDIAEGYSVSREKKESFPLTVTSAQKNPTAFYLCASSMDRGVRNEQFFGPGTRLTVL.

The CDR3 sequence: CSATTARASNTGELFF. As DNA, the CDR3 is TGCAGTGCCACTACTGCCCGGGCCTCGAACACCGGGGAGCTGTTTTTT. The chain recombines TRBV20-1 with TRBJ2-2; D not resolved. This CDR3 is built from 16 residues. Trimming took off 6 bases at V and 0 bases at J, with 17 bases between the two ends. Germline V gene lookup returns CDR1 DFQATT and CDR2 SNEGSKA (reference sequence).

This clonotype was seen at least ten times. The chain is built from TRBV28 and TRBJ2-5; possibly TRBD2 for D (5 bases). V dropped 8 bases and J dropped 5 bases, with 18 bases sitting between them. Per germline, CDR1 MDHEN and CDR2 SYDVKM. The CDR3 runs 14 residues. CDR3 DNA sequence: TGTGCCAGCCTATGGAGTCTGGAGGACGAGACCCAGTACTTC. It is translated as CASLWSLEDETQYF.

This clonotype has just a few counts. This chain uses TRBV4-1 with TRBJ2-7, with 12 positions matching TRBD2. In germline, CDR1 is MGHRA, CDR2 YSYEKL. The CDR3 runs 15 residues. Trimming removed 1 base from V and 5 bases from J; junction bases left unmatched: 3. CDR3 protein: CASSQGLAGEDEQYF. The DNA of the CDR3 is TGCGCCAGCAGCCAAGGACTAGCGGGAGAGGACGAGCAGTACTTC.

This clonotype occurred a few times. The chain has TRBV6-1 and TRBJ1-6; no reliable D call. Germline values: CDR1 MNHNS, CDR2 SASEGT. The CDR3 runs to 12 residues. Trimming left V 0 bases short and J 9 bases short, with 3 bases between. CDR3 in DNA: TGTGCCAGCAGTGAAGCGCTTTCACCCCTCCACTTT. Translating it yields CASSEALSPLHF.

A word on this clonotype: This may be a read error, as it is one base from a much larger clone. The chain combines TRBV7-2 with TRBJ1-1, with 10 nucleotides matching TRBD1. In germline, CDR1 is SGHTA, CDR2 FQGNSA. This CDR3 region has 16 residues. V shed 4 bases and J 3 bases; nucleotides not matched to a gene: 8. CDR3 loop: CASSSRQGARDTEAFF. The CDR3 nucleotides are TGTGCCAGCAGCTCCAGACAGGGGGCGCGGGACACTGAAGCTTTCTTT. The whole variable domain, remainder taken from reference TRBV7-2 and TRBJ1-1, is GAGVSQSPSNKVTEKGKDVELRCDPISGHTALYWYRQSLGQGLEFLIYFQGNSAPDKSGLPSDRFSAERTGGSVSTLTIQRTQQEDSAVYLCASSSRQGARDTEAFFGQGTRLTVV.

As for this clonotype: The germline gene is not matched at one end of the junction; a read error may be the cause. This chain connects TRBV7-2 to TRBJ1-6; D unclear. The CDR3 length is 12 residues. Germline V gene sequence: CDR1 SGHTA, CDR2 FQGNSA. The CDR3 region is CASSFSVSPPHF. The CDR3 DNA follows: TGTGCCAGCAGCTTCTCGGTGTCACCCCCCCACTTT.

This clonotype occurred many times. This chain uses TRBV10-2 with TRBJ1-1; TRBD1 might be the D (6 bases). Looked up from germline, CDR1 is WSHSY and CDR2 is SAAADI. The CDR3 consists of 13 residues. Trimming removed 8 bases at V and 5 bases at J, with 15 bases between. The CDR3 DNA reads TGCGCCAGCGGTAGGGGGGGTAATACTGAAGCTTTCTTT. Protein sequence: CASGRGGNTEAFF.

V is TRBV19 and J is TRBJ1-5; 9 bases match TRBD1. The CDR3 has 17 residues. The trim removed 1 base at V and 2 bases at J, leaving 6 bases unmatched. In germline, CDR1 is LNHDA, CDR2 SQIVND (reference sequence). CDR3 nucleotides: TGTGCCAGTAGTATAGGACAGGGGGAAATCGGCAATCAGCCCCAGCATTTT. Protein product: CASSIGQGEIGNQPQHF. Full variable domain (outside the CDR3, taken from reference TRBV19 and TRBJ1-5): DGGITQSPKYLFRKEGQNVTLSCEQNLNHDAMYWYRQDPGQGLRLIYYSQIVNDFQKGDIAEGYSVSREKKESFPLTVTSAQKNPTAFYLCASSIGQGEIGNQPQHFGDGTRLSIL.

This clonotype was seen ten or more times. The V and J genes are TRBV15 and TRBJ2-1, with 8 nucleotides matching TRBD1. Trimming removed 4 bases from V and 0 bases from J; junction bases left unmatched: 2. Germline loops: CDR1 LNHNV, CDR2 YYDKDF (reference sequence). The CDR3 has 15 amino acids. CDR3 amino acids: CATSTDRGSYNEQFF. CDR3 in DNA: TGTGCCACCAGCACCGACAGGGGCTCCTACAATGAGCAGTTCTTC.

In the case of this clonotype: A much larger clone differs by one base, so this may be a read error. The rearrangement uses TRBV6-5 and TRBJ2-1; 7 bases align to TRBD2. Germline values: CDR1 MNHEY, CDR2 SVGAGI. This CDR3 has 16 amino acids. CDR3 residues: CASSYSGGSSYSEQFF. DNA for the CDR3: TGTGCCAGCAGTTACTCGGGCGGGAGCTCCTACAGTGAGCAGTTCTTC.

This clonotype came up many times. CDR3 sequence (DNA): TGTGCCAGCAATCCGACAGGGTGGGCCGGGGAGCTGTTTTTT. This sequence encodes CASNPTGWAGELFF. The chain recombines TRBV12-3 or TRBV12-4 with TRBJ2-2; 7 nucleotides line up with TRBD1. The CDR3 consists of 14 residues. After removal of 7 bases from V and 6 bases from J, the junction contained 8 bases not matched to a gene.

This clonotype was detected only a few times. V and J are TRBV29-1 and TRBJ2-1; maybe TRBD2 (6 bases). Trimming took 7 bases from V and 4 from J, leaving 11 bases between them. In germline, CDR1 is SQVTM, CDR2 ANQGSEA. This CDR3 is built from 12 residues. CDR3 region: CSGGTVYNEQFF. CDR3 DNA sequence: TGCAGCGGGGGGACTGTGTACAATGAGCAGTTCTTC.

In nucleotides, the CDR3 is TGTGCCAGCAGCTTAACTCCTAGCGGGAGTATCGAGCAGTACTTC. It yields the protein CASSLTPSGSIEQYF. The chain links TRBV7-8 to TRBJ2-7; 10 bases match TRBD2. The CDR3 is 15 amino acids. The germline V gene encodes CDR1 SGHVS and CDR2 FQNEAQ. The V segment lost 2 bases and the J segment 6 bases; nucleotides outside the gene matches: 7. Using reference TRBV7-8 and TRBJ2-7 for the parts outside the CDR3, the full variable domain is GAGVSQSPRYKVAKRGQDVALRCDPISGHVSLFWYQQALGQGPEFLTYFQNEAQLDKSGLPSDRFFAERPEGSVSTLKIQRTQQEDSAVYLCASSLTPSGSIEQYFGPGTRLTVT.

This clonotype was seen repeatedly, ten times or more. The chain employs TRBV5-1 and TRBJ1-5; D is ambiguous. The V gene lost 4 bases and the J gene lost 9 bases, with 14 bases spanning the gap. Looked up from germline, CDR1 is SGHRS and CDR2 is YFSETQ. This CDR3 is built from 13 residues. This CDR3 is CASSLGLDLPQHF. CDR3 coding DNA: TGCGCCAGCAGCCTTGGGTTGGACCTGCCCCAGCATTTT.

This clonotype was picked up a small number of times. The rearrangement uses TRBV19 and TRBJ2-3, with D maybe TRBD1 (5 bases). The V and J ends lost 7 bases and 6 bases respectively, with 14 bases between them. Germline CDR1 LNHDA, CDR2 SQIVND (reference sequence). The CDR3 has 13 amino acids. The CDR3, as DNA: TGTGCCAGTACGGCAGGGATATTCGATACGCAGTATTTT. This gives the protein CASTAGIFDTQYF.

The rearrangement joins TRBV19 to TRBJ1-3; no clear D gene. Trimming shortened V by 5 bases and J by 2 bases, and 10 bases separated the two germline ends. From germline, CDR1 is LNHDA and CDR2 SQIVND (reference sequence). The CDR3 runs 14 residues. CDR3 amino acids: CASSPTRPGNTIYF. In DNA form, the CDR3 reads TGTGCCAGTAGTCCGACCCGCCCTGGAAACACCATATATTTT.

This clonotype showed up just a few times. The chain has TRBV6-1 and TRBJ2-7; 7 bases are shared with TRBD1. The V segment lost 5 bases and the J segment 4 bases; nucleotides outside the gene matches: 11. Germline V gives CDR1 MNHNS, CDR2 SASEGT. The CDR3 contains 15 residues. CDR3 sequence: CASSRRQGIGYEQYF. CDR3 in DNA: TGTGCCAGCAGTCGGCGACAGGGAATTGGGTACGAGCAGTACTTC.